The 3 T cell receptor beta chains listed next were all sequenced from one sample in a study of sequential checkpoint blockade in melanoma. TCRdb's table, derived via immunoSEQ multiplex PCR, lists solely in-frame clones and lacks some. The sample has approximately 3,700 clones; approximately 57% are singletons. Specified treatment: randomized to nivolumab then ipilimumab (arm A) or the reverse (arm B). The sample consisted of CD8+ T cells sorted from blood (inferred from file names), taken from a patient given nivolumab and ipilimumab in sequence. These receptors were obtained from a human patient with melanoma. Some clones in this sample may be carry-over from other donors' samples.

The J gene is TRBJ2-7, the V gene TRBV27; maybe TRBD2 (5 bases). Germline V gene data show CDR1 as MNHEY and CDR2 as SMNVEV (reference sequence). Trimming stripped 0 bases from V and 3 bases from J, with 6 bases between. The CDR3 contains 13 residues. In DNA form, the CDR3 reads TGTGCCAGCAGTTTATCCAGCGGCTACGAGCAGTACTTC. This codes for CASSLSSGYEQYF.

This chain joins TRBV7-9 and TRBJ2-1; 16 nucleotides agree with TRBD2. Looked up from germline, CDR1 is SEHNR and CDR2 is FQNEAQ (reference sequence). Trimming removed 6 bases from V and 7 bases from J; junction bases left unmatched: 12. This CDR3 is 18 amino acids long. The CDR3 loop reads CASSFPGTSGGAGNEQFF. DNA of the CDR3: TGTGCCAGCAGTTTCCCAGGGACTAGCGGGGGGGCCGGGAATGAGCAGTTCTTC. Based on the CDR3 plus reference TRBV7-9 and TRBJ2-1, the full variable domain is DTGVSQNPRHKITKRGQNVTFRCDPISEHNRLYWYRQTLGQGPEFLTYFQNEAQLEKSRLLSDRFSAERPKGSFSTLEIQRTEQGDSAMYLCASSFPGTSGGAGNEQFFGPGTRLTVL.

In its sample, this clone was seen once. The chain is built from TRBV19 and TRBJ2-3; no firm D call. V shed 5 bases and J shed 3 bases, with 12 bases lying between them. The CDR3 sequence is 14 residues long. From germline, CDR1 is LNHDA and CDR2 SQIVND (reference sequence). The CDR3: CASSPQTGTDTQYF. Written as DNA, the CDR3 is TGTGCCAGTAGTCCCCAAACCGGGACAGATACGCAGTATTTT.